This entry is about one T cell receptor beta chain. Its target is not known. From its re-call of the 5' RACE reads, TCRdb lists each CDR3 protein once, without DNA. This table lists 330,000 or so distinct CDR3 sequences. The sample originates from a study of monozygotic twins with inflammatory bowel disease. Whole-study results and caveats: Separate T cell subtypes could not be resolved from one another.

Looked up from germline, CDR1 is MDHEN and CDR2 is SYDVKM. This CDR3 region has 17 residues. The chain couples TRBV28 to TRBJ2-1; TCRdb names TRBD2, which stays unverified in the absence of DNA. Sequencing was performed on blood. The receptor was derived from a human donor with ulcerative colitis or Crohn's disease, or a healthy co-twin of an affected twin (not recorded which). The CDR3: CASSSGTSGELLNEQFF.